This T cell receptor (beta chain) was recorded in a study of cytomegalovirus exposure and HLA in healthy donors. Study-level information: Sequencing of roughly 180 million T cells in an earlier analysis found 100 million to 140 million unique TCR beta sequences.

Study-wide results and caveats: Usually a TCR sequence was rare, but some public TCRs were found in many donors. About 90% or about 30% of the time was how often most TCR beta V segments were productive, according to an earlier analysis.

Germline V lookup: CDR1 SGDLS, CDR2 YYNGEE. The V gene lost 0 bases and the J gene lost 6 bases, with 13 bases spanning the gap. CDR3 size: 15 residues. The PCR was carried out with 60 Vbeta primers and 13 Jbeta primers. Authors' analysis steps: A later analysis tallied approximately 87 million unique TCR beta chains, 9 million to 12 million of them shared. TCRdb keeps only in-frame clones here, not all; method: immunoSEQ multiplex PCR. V and J calls and clone size are those listed in that table; D and trimming were worked out from the DNA. The sample includes 250,000 or so clones, 92% of them seen just once. This clone appeared a single time. Its antigen is unknown.

The specimen sequenced was PBMCs. The rearrangement joins TRBV9 to TRBJ2-1; D is ambiguous. The TCR sequence derives from a girl aged 2 to 9 in good health and CMV-seronegative. CDR3 sequence reads: CASSVEVELPNEQFF. The CDR3 DNA is TGTGCCAGCAGCGTAGAGGTAGAACTACCCAATGAGCAGTTCTTC.